Below are 13 T cell receptor beta chains sequenced from a single sample in a study of shared clonotypes between healthy human individuals. It was CD45RO-negative cells, positively selected for CCR7, that made up naive CD8 cells, with terminally differentiated effector memory CD45RA+ cells excluded. The protocol was immunoSEQ multiplex PCR, while the TCRdb copy is restricted to in-frame clones and leaves out a portion. The sample has around 1.9 million clones, 90% to 95% seen once. What was sequenced was naive CD8+ T cells from PBMCs. These receptors were taken from a young man in good health. Some clones in this sample may be carry-over from other donors' samples.

This chain connects TRBV19 to TRBJ2-7; D call uncertain. Germline V gene lookup returns CDR1 LNHDA and CDR2 SQIVND (reference sequence). V gave up 2 bases and J gave up 3 bases, with 11 bases separating them. The CDR3 spans 14 residues. In nucleotides, the CDR3 is TGTGCCAGTAGTATAAGGCAGGCGTTCTACGAGCAGTACTTC. It encodes CASSIRQAFYEQYF.

The chain employs TRBV5-1 and TRBJ2-3; a weak D match, TRBD2 (5 bases). Germline assignment: CDR1 SGHRS and CDR2 YFSETQ. Deletions cut 0 bases from V and 0 bases from J, with 8 bases between. This CDR3 has 15 amino acids. CDR3 sequence: CASSLERPSTDTQYF. The CDR3 DNA reads as TGCGCCAGCAGCTTGGAGCGGCCTAGCACAGATACGCAGTATTTT.

As to this clone: In the same sample, other DNA sequences code for this CDR3. V and J are TRBV5-6 and TRBJ1-1; TRBD1 is a possible D gene (5 bases). V lost 4 bases and J lost 1, with 11 bases in between. The germline V gene has CDR1 SGHDT and CDR2 YYEEEE. The CDR3 is 14 residues long. The CDR3 protein is CASSLGTANTEAFF. The CDR3 DNA is TGTGCCAGCAGCCTAGGGACCGCGAACACTGAAGCTTTCTTT. The entire variable domain, with the rest obtained from reference TRBV5-6 and TRBJ1-1, is as follows: DAGVTQSPTHLIKTRGQQVTLRCSPKSGHDTVSWYQQALGQGPQFIFQYYEEEERQRGNFPDRFSGHQFPNYSSELNVNALLLGDSALYLCASSLGTANTEAFFGQGTRLTVV.

The rearrangement joins TRBV28 to TRBJ2-1; D remains ambiguous. The CDR3 runs to 16 residues. Germline V lookup: CDR1 MDHEN, CDR2 SYDVKM. The V end lost 6 bases, the J end lost 5 bases, and 20 bases lay between the germline ends. In DNA form, the CDR3 reads TGTGCCAGCAGACTCGGGTGGTTGAGTCGGGACAATGAGCAGTTCTTC. This sequence encodes CASRLGWLSRDNEQFF.

This rearrangement joins TRBV28 to TRBJ2-3; perhaps TRBD2 as D (5 bases). The CDR3 contains 16 residues. Germline V lookup: CDR1 MDHEN, CDR2 SYDVKM. Trimming pared 5 bases from V and 2 bases from J, leaving 17 bases between. The CDR3 sequence is CASSQPPGSFTDTQYF. The CDR3, as DNA: TGTGCCAGCAGTCAACCCCCGGGATCCTTCACAGATACGCAGTATTTT.

The V and J genes are TRBV28 and TRBJ2-1, with 9 bases matching TRBD2. Germline trimming cut 2 bases from V and 2 bases from J; bases unmatched to any gene: 7. Looked up from germline, CDR1 is MDHEN and CDR2 is SYDVKM. The CDR3 covers 17 residues. The DNA of the CDR3 is TGTGCCAGCAGTTTAGTCACAATAGCGGGAGCCTACAATGAGCAGTTCTTC. It encodes CASSLVTIAGAYNEQFF.

The genes are TRBV11-2 and TRBJ2-2, with D possibly being TRBD2 (6 bases). The CDR3 is 16 residues long. The V gene lost 5 bases and the J gene lost 0 bases, with 13 bases spanning the gap. The germline CDR1 and CDR2 sequences are SGHAT and FQNNGV. CDR3 in DNA: TGTGCCAGCAGCCCCGAGCGGGCCACGAACACCGGGGAGCTGTTTTTT. It is translated as CASSPERATNTGELFF. The variable domain in full, with the rest retrieved from reference TRBV11-2 and TRBJ2-2, is EAGVAQSPRYKIIEKRQSVAFWCNPISGHATLYWYQQILGQGPKLLIQFQNNGVVDDSQLPKDRFSAERLKGVDSTLKIQPAKLEDSAVYLCASSPERATNTGELFFGEGSRLTVL.

This chain connects TRBV5-8 to TRBJ2-7; 7 bases match TRBD1. Trimming removed 0 bases from V and 4 bases from J; junction bases left unmatched: 7. Germline-derived CDR1 and CDR2 are SGHTS and YDEGEE. This CDR3 is 15 amino acids long. Here the CDR3 reads CASSLEDRTFYEQYF. CDR3 nucleotide sequence: TGTGCCAGCAGCTTGGAGGACAGGACGTTTTACGAGCAGTACTTC.

V gene TRBV14 combines with J gene TRBJ1-2, with D unresolved. The CDR3 length is 15 residues. Trimming shortened V by 5 bases and J by 3 bases, and 16 bases separated the two germline ends. CDR1 and CDR2 from the germline V gene are SGHDN and FVKESK. The CDR3 coding sequence is TGTGCCAGCAGCTCCCGACTGGCGGGGTACTATGGCTACACCTTC. Its protein is CASSSRLAGYYGYTF. The variable domain in full, completed from reference TRBV14 and TRBJ1-2, reads EAGVTQFPSHSVIEKGQTVTLRCDPISGHDNLYWYRRVMGKEIKFLLHFVKESKQDESGMPNNRFLAERTGGTYSTLKVQPAELEDSGVYFCASSSRLAGYYGYTFGSGTRLTVV.

V usage is TRBV7-3 and J usage is TRBJ2-1; the match to TRBD2 covers 11 bases. The CDR3 covers 15 residues. From germline, CDR1 is SGHTA and CDR2 FQGTGA. V shed 5 bases, J shed 4 bases, and the junction held 4 bases outside the gene matches. CDR3 sequence reads: CASSALAGAYNEQFF. DNA of the CDR3: TGTGCCAGCAGCGCACTAGCGGGAGCGTACAATGAGCAGTTCTTC.

The V gene is TRBV9, the J gene TRBJ1-2, with D perhaps matching TRBD1 (5 bases). CDR3 length: 14 amino acids. With 4 bases removed from V and 6 bases from J, the gap between germline ends came to 16 bases. CDR1 and CDR2 from the germline V gene are SGDLS and YYNGEE. The CDR3 protein is CASSSRGREDGYTF. The DNA for the CDR3 is TGTGCCAGCAGCTCTAGGGGCCGGGAAGATGGCTACACCTTC. Variable domain in full (rest from reference TRBV9 and TRBJ1-2): DSGVTQTPKHLITATGQRVTLRCSPRSGDLSVYWYQQSLDQGLQFLIQYYNGEERAKGNILERFSAQQFPDLHSELNLSSLELGDSALYFCASSSRGREDGYTFGSGTRLTVV.

The rearrangement uses TRBV7-9 and TRBJ2-7; D gene uncertain. Deletions cut 6 bases from V and 5 bases from J, with 11 bases between. The CDR3 extends over 12 amino acids. The germline gives CDR1 SEHNR, CDR2 FQNEAQ (reference sequence). CDR3 in amino acids: CASSRSVDEQYF. CDR3 coding DNA: TGTGCCAGCAGTAGGTCGGTTGACGAGCAGTACTTC.

The CDR3 protein is CASSSRTSGGNRYTQYF. In DNA, the CDR3 is TGTGCCAGCAGCTCGCGGACTAGCGGGGGCAATCGGTATACGCAGTATTTT. The rearrangement joins TRBV7-6 to TRBJ2-3; 13 positions match TRBD2. Trimming took 4 bases from V and 7 from J; bases not matched to a gene: 11. Germline assignment: CDR1 SGHVS and CDR2 FNYEAQ. There are 17 residues in the CDR3.